The clone carrying this T cell receptor (beta chain) was detected ten times or more. Its antigen is not identified. This specimen belongs to a study of T cells after yellow fever vaccination. Overall study: SMART-Seq v4 Ultra Low Input handled preparation of low-cell-number fractions.

Broader study findings: Peak timing came faster in the weaker secondary response, day 5 versus 15.

From germline, CDR1 is SQVTM and CDR2 ANQGSEA. The V end lost 6 bases, the J end lost 8 bases, and 19 bases lay between the germline ends. This CDR3 is 13 amino acids long. Making TCR cDNA involved 5'RACE template switching, which added UMIs and a universal primer site. TCRdb itself ran the 5' RACE reads through MiXCR, one entry per CDR3 protein. The table lists 140,000 to 150,000 distinct CDR3 sequences, 6.6% of them singletons. The input for sequencing was CD4+ T cells sorted from PBMCs, taken 10 days after the yellow fever booster vaccination. The origin of this receptor is a young man who received the YFV17D yellow fever vaccine. The genes are TRBV29-1 and TRBJ1-2; D is undetermined. The CDR3 loop is CSVPWAQTGGYTF. The DNA for the CDR3 is TGCAGCGTCCCGTGGGCTCAAACGGGGGGCTACACCTTC. The variable domain in full, with the rest retrieved from reference TRBV29-1 and TRBJ1-2, is SAVISQKPSRDICQRGTSLTIQCQVDSQVTMMFWYRQQPGQSLTLIATANQGSEATYESGFVIDKFPISRPNLTFSTLTVSNMSPEDSSIYLCSVPWAQTGGYTFGSGTRLTVV.